This TCR beta chain derives from a study of OX40 agonist ivuxolimab in advanced cancers. Relative to its sample, this clone is medium-sized. TCRdb's copy holds only in-frame clones and misses some; the assay was immunoSEQ multiplex PCR. The table has about 91,000 clones, around 85% seen once. Germline-derived CDR1 and CDR2 are SNHLY and FYNNEI. V shed 4 bases and J shed 9 bases, with 13 bases lying between them. The length of the CDR3 is 12 residues. The V and J genes are TRBV2 and TRBJ2-7; D unclear. The sequencing used CD4+ or CD8+ T cells sorted from blood, collected in a trial of the OX40 agonist ivuxolimab. This clonotype originated in an adult with an advanced solid tumor such as melanoma, head and neck, liver or kidney cancer. The CDR3 nucleotides are TGTGCCAGCAGTGGGTTCAGATCAGGGCAGTACTTC. It yields the protein CASSGFRSGQYF.